Shown below are 8 T cell receptor beta chains from a single sample sequenced in a study of T cells expressing NK-cell markers. From its re-call of the 5' RACE reads, TCRdb lists each CDR3 protein once, without DNA. Recorded here are 150,000 to 180,000 distinct CDR3 sequences; the top ten clones represent around 37%. Sequenced: blood T cells: a sorted CD56 or NKG2C T cell subset, CD4+ or CD8+ T cells, or bulk PBMC T cells (not recorded which). The receptors come from a woman between 45 and 65 years old in good health.

The rearrangement uses TRBV4-1 and TRBJ2-5; TCRdb selects TRBD2, and the lack of DNA leaves this call unchecked. CDR1 and CDR2 (germline): MGHRA, YSYEKL. This CDR3 has 14 amino acids. The CDR3 spells CASSLAGAEETQYF.

The gene calls are TRBV2 and TRBJ1-1. Germline assignment: CDR1 SNHLY and CDR2 FYNNEI. CDR3 size: 11 residues. The CDR3 here is CASKMGTEAFF.

The chain employs TRBV2 and TRBJ1-3; TCRdb's D call of TRBD1 is untestable without DNA. Germline CDR1 and CDR2: SNHLY and FYNNEI. The CDR3 is made up of 15 amino acids. The CDR3 loop reads CASGLDSLSGNTIYF.

CDR3 protein: CSAIERDTDTQYF. The J gene is TRBJ2-3, the V gene TRBV20-1; TCRdb gives TRBD2 as the D gene, but with no DNA this cannot be confirmed. CDR1 and CDR2 (germline): DFQATT, SNEGSKA (reference sequence). CDR3 size: 13 residues.

The chain is built from TRBV7-2 and TRBJ2-1; absent DNA, TCRdb's TRBD2 call cannot be checked. CDR1 SGHTA and CDR2 FQGNSA come from the germline V gene. The CDR3 totals 19 residues. This CDR3 is CASSLGRVLAGGRNNEQFF.

The gene calls are TRBV25-1 and TRBJ1-4. CDR1 and CDR2 from the germline V gene are MGHDK and SYGVNS. The CDR3 sequence is 13 residues long. CDR3 residues: CASRGQAWEKLFF.

The V and J genes are TRBV6-6 and TRBJ2-3; TCRdb's D gene call, TRBD1, goes unchecked for lack of DNA. This CDR3 spans 17 amino acids. Germline values: CDR1 MNHNY, CDR2 SVGAGI (reference sequence). This CDR3 is CASSYSIGATSTDTQYF.

The chain employs TRBV5-6 and TRBJ2-7; TCRdb returns TRBD1, unconfirmable since there is no DNA. CDR3 length equals 15 residues. The V gene's germline CDR1 is SGHDT and CDR2 YYEEEE. The CDR3 region is CASSSRDRGLGEQYF.